One and the same sample provided the 15 T cell receptor beta chains below, sequenced in a study of shared clonotypes between healthy human individuals. TCRdb's table, derived via immunoSEQ multiplex PCR, lists solely in-frame clones and lacks some. The sample consists of 2 million to 2.5 million clones, 85% to 95% of them appearing once. Cells designated naive CD8 were CD45RO-negative and were positively selected for CCR7, with terminally differentiated effector memory CD45RA+ cells excluded. Source material: naive CD8+ T cells from PBMCs. The origin of the receptors is a man aged 18 to 29 in good health. Some clones in this sample may be carry-over from other donors' samples.

The rearrangement uses TRBV2 and TRBJ2-1, with D possibly matching TRBD1 (6 bases). Per the germline V gene, CDR1 is SNHLY and CDR2 is FYNNEI. The CDR3 is made up of 14 amino acids. Trimming shortened V by 4 bases and J by 3 bases, and 10 bases separated the two germline ends. CDR3 coding DNA: TGTGCCAGCAGTGGCTGGGACAACTACAATGAGCAGTTCTTC. It codes for CASSGWDNYNEQFF.

This rearrangement joins TRBV10-2 to TRBJ2-7; 12 bases are shared with TRBD2. The CDR3 has 15 residues. The V and J ends lost 5 bases and 0 bases, in that order; junction bases with no gene match: 2. Per germline, CDR1 WSHSY and CDR2 SAAADI. The DNA for the CDR3 is TGCGCCAGCAGTAGGACTAGCGGGAACTCCTACGAGCAGTACTTC. Its protein product is CASSRTSGNSYEQYF.

This sequence joins TRBV5-6 and TRBJ2-1; tentative D call: TRBD1 (5 bases). The CDR3 covers 18 residues. V was shortened by 0 bases and J by 0 bases, with 16 bases between the two germline ends. Germline assignment: CDR1 SGHDT and CDR2 YYEEEE. The CDR3 sequence is CASSLDFRGRSSYNEQFF. DNA of the CDR3: TGTGCCAGCAGCTTGGACTTTAGGGGCCGGAGCTCCTACAATGAGCAGTTCTTC.

The V and J genes are TRBV6-4 and TRBJ2-5, with D possibly TRBD2 on 5 matching bases. The V gene's germline CDR1 is MRHNA and CDR2 SNTAGT. The V gene lost 0 bases and the J gene lost 3 bases, with 11 bases spanning the gap. This CDR3 has 15 amino acids. This CDR3 is CASSDSNPREETQYF. DNA of the CDR3: TGTGCCAGCAGTGACTCGAACCCGAGGGAAGAGACCCAGTACTTC.

The V gene is TRBV7-9, the J gene TRBJ1-2, with D possibly being TRBD1 (5 bases). The CDR3 sequence is 14 residues long. Germline V gives CDR1 SEHNR, CDR2 FQNEAQ (reference sequence). The germline V and J ends were trimmed by 1 base and 3 bases, with 9 bases remaining between them. The CDR3 here is CASSLVGPDYGYTF. The CDR3 DNA sequence: TGTGCCAGCAGCTTAGTGGGGCCAGACTATGGCTACACCTTC.

As regards this clone: Other DNA sequences in the sample encode the same CDR3. The chain recombines TRBV5-6 with TRBJ2-1, with D hard to call. The V gene lost 4 bases and the J gene lost 4 bases, with 3 bases spanning the gap. Looked up from germline, CDR1 is SGHDT and CDR2 is YYEEEE. The CDR3 is 11 amino acids. CDR3 nucleotides: TGTGCCAGCAGCGCATACAATGAGCAGTTCTTC. The encoded protein is CASSAYNEQFF.

The chain's CDR3 is CSVGGALGYGYTF. CDR3 DNA sequence: TGCAGCGTTGGAGGGGCCCTCGGCTATGGCTACACCTTC. The V call is TRBV29-1, the J call TRBJ1-2, with D perhaps matching TRBD1 (5 bases). CDR1 and CDR2 (germline): SQVTM, ANQGSEA. The CDR3 extends over 13 amino acids. The V end lost 4 bases, the J end lost 4 bases, and 13 bases lay between the germline ends.

This chain links TRBV29-1 with TRBJ1-1; 7 nucleotides align to TRBD1. The CDR3 is made up of 15 amino acids. The trim removed 4 bases at V and 0 bases at J, leaving 8 bases unmatched. The germline CDR1 and CDR2 sequences are SQVTM and ANQGSEA. The CDR3 protein is CSVVRDSYLNTEAFF. In DNA form, the CDR3 reads TGCAGCGTTGTGAGGGACAGCTATTTGAACACTGAAGCTTTCTTT.

V and J are TRBV25-1 and TRBJ2-1; TRBD1 agrees at 7 bases. J was trimmed by 4 bases and V by 3 bases; bases with no gene match: 6. Germline V gives CDR1 MGHDK, CDR2 SYGVNS. The CDR3 totals 15 residues. CDR3 in amino acids: CASSDRGQIYNEQFF. The CDR3 region has the DNA TGTGCCAGCAGTGATCGGGGACAGATTTACAATGAGCAGTTCTTC.

V is TRBV11-2 and J is TRBJ1-3; unclear D gene. V lost 3 bases to trimming and J lost 4 bases, with 13 bases between them. Germline-derived CDR1 and CDR2 are SGHAT and FQNNGV. This CDR3 has 15 residues. The CDR3 bases are TGTGCCAGCAGCTTTCCCGGGTCGTTGGGAAACACCATATATTTT. It specifies CASSFPGSLGNTIYF.

The chain links TRBV7-9 to TRBJ2-7, with a possible D match to TRBD2 (6 bases). Trimming cost V 1 base and J 1 base, with 14 bases left between them. Looked up from germline, CDR1 is SEHNR and CDR2 is FQNEAQ (reference sequence). This CDR3 contains 16 residues. The CDR3 here is CASSLVPRGRSYEQYF. The CDR3 DNA sequence: TGTGCCAGCAGCTTAGTCCCGCGGGGAAGGTCCTACGAGCAGTACTTC.

The chain couples TRBV18 to TRBJ2-7; 8 bases line up with TRBD2. Germline trimming cut 2 bases from V and 6 bases from J; bases unmatched to any gene: 6. In germline, CDR1 is KGHSH, CDR2 LQKENI. The CDR3 sequence is 14 residues long. CDR3 sequence reads: CASSPTGGEREQYF. The CDR3 bases are TGTGCCAGCTCACCAACGGGAGGGGAACGCGAGCAGTACTTC.

The genes are TRBV4-3 and TRBJ1-2; D is unclear. Trimming stripped 0 bases from V and 7 bases from J, with 18 bases between. The CDR3 totals 16 residues. Germline V gives CDR1 LGHNA, CDR2 YSLEER. The DNA of the CDR3 is TGCGCCAGCAGCCAAGATCGTAGACCGGTCATCTCTGGCTACACCTTC. Protein product: CASSQDRRPVISGYTF.

This clone showed up just once. The gene calls are TRBV4-2 and TRBJ2-1; TRBD2 matches at 12 bases. Germline CDR1 is LGHNA and CDR2 is YNFKEQ. This CDR3 comprises 20 residues. With 0 bases clipped from V and 0 bases from J, the junction kept 9 bases outside the gene matches. The CDR3 is CASSQELVGLAGVSYNEQFF. The CDR3 DNA is TGTGCCAGCAGCCAAGAATTGGTGGGACTAGCGGGTGTCTCCTACAATGAGCAGTTCTTC.

The chain couples TRBV14 to TRBJ1-1, with D hard to call. Germline values: CDR1 SGHDN, CDR2 FVKESK. This CDR3 is 14 amino acids long. V dropped 0 bases and J dropped 5 bases, with 10 bases sitting between them. CDR3 residues: CASSQDFGVTEAFF. The CDR3 region has the DNA TGTGCCAGCAGCCAAGATTTCGGGGTAACTGAAGCTTTCTTT.